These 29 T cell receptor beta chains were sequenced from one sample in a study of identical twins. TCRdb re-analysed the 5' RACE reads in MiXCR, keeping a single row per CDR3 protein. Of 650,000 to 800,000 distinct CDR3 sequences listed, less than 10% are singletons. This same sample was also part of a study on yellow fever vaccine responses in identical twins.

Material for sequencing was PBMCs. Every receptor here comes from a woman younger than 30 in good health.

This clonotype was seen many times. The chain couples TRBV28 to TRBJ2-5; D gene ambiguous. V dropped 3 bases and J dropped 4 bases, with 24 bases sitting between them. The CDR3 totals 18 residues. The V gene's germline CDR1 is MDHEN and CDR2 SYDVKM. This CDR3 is CASSFFWLNTLRPETQYF. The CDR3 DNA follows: TGTGCCAGCAGTTTTTTTTGGCTCAACACTTTGAGGCCAGAGACCCAGTACTTC.

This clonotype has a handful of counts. The CDR3 coding sequence is TGTGCCAGCAGTTTAAGCAGGGCAACCGGGGAGCTGTTTTTT. Protein: CASSLSRATGELFF. The gene calls are TRBV28 and TRBJ2-2; maybe TRBD1 (5 bases). The CDR3 has 14 amino acids. The V and J ends lost 2 bases and 5 bases respectively, with 9 bases between them. Germline V gene lookup returns CDR1 MDHEN and CDR2 SYDVKM.

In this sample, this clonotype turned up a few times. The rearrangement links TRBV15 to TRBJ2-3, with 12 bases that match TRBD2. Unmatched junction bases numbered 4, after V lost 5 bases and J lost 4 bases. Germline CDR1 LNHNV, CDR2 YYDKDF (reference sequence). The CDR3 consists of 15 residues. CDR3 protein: CATSATSGGSDTQYF. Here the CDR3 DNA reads TGTGCCACCAGCGCGACTAGCGGGGGTTCAGATACGCAGTATTTT.

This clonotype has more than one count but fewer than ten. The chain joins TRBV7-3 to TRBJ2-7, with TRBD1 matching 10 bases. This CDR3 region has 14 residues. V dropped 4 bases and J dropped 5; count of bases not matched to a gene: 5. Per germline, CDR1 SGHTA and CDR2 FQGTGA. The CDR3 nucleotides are TGTGCCAGCAGCTCACGGACAGGGGGGAACGAGCAGTACTTC. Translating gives CASSSRTGGNEQYF.

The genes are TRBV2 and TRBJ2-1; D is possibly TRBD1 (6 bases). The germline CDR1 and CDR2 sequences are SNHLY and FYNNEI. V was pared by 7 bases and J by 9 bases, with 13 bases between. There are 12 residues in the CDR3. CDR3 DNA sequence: TGTGCCAGCACCTCCGGACAGTCTGAGCAGTTCTTC. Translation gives CASTSGQSEQFF.

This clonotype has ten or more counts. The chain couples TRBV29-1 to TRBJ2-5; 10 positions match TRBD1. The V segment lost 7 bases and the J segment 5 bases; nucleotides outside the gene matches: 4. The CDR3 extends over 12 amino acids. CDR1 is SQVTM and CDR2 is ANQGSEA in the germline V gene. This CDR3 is CSATGGAETQYF. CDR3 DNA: TGCAGCGCGACAGGGGGCGCGGAGACCCAGTACTTC.

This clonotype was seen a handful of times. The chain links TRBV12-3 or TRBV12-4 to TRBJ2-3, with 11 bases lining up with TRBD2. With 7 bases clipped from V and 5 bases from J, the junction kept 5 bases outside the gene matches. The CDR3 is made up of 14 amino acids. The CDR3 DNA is TGTGCCAGCACCATAGCGGGGGGGATAGATACGCAGTATTTT. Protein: CASTIAGGIDTQYF.

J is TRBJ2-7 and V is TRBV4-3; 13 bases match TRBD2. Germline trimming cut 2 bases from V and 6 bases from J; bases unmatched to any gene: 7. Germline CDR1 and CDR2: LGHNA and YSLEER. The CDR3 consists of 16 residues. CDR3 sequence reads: CASSQRTSGSWGEQYF. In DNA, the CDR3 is TGCGCCAGCAGCCAAAGGACTAGCGGGAGTTGGGGCGAGCAGTACTTC.

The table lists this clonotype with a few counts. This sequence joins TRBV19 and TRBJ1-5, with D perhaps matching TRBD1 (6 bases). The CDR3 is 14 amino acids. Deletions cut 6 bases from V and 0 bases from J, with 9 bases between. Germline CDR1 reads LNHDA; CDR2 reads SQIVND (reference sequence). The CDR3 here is CASSIQGSNQPQHF. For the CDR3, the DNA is TGTGCCAGTAGCATACAGGGTAGCAATCAGCCCCAGCATTTT.

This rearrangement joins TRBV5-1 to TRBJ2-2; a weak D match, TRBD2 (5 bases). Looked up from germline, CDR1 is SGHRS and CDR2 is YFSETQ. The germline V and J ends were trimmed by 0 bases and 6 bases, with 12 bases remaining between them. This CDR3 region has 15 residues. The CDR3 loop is CASSLDEGSPGELFF. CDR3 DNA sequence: TGCGCCAGCAGCTTGGACGAGGGATCCCCCGGGGAGCTGTTTTTT.

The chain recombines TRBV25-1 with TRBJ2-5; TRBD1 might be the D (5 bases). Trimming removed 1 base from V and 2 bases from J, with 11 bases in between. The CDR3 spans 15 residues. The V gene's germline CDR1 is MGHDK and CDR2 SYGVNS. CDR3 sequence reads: CASSEFGAGQETQYF. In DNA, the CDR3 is TGTGCCAGCAGTGAATTTGGGGCAGGTCAAGAGACCCAGTACTTC. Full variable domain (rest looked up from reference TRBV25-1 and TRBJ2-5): EADIYQTPRYLVIGTGKKITLECSQTMGHDKMYWYQQDPGMELHLIHYSYGVNSTEKGDLSSESTVSRIRTEHFPLTLESARPSHTSQYLCASSEFGAGQETQYFGPGTRLLVL.

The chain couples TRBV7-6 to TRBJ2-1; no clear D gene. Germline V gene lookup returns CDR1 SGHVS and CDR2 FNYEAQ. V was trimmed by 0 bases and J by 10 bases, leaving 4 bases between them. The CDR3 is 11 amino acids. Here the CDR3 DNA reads TGTGCCAGCAGCTTAGCGGAAGAGCAGTTCTTC. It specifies CASSLAEEQFF.

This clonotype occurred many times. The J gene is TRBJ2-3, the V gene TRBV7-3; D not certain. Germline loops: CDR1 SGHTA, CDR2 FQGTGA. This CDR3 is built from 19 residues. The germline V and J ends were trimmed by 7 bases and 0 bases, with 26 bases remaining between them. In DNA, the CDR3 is TGTGCCAGCATACCCTATAACCCGTGGGGTAACAGTAGCACAGATACGCAGTATTTT. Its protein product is CASIPYNPWGNSSTDTQYF.

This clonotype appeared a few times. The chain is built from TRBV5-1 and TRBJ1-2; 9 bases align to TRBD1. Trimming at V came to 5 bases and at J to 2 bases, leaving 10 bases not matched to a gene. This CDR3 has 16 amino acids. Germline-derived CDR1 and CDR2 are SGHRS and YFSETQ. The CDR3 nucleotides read TGCGCCAGCAGATGGGACAGGGTAGCCCTCAACTATGGCTACACCTTC. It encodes CASRWDRVALNYGYTF. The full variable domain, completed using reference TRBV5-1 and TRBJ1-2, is KAGVTQTPRYLIKTRGQQVTLSCSPISGHRSVSWYQQTPGQGLQFLFEYFSETQRNKGNFPGRFSGRQFSNSRSEMNVSTLELGDSALYLCASRWDRVALNYGYTFGSGTRLTVV.

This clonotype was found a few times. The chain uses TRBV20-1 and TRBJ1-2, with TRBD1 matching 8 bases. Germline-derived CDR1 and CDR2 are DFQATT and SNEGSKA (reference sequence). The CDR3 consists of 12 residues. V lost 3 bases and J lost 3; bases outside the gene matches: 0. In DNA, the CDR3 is TGCAGTGCTAGGGGACAGGACTATGGCTACACCTTC. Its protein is CSARGQDYGYTF.

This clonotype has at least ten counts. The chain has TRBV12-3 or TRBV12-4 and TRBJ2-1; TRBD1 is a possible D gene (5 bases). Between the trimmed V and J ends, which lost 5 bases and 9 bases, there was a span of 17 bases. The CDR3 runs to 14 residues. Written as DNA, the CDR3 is TGTGCCAGCAGTCCGGTTGGTGGGGCAATTGAGCAGTTCTTC. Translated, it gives CASSPVGGAIEQFF.

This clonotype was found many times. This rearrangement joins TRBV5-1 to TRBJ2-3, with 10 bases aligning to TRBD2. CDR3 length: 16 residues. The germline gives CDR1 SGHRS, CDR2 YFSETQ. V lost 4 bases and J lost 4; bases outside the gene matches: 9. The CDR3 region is CASSTSSGGFADTQYF. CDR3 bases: TGCGCCAGCAGCACTTCTAGCGGGGGTTTTGCAGATACGCAGTATTTT.

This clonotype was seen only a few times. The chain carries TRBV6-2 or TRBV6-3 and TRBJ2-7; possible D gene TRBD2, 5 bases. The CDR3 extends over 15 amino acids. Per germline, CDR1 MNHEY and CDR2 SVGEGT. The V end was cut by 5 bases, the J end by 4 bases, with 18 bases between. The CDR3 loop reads CASSPRREVVYEQYF. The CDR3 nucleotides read TGTGCCAGCAGTCCCCGACGGGAAGTGGTTTACGAGCAGTACTTC.

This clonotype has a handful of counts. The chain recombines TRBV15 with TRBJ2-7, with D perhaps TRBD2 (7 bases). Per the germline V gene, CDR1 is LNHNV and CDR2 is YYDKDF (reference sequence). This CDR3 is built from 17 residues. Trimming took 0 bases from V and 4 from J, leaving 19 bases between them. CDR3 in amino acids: CATSRDLRGAGPYEQYF. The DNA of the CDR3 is TGTGCCACCAGCAGAGATTTACGGGGGGCTGGGCCGTACGAGCAGTACTTC.

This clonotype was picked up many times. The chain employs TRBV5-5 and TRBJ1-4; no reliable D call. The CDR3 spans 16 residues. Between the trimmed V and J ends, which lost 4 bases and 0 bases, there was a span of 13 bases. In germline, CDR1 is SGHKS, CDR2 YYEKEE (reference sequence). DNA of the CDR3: TGTGCCAGCAGCCCGGAGGTCACCGCAACTAATGAAAAACTGTTTTTT. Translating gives CASSPEVTATNEKLFF.

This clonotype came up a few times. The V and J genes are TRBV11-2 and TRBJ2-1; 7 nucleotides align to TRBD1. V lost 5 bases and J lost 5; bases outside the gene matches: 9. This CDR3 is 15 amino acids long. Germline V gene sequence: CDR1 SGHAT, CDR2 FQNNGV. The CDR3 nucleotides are TGTGCCAGCAGCCCCGGGGACAGACGGAACAATGAGCAGTTCTTC. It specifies CASSPGDRRNNEQFF.

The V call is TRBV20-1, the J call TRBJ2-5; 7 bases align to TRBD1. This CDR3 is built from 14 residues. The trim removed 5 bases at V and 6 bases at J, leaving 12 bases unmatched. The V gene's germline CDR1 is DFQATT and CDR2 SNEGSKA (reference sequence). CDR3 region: CSASDRAYTKTQYF. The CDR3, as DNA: TGCAGTGCTTCCGACAGGGCGTATACGAAGACCCAGTACTTC.

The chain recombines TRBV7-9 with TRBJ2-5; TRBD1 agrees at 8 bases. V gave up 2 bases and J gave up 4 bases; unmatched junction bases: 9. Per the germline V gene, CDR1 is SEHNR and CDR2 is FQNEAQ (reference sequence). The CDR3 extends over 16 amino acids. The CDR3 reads CASSLINGQGRETQYF. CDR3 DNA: TGTGCCAGCAGCTTAATTAATGGACAGGGAAGAGAGACCCAGTACTTC.

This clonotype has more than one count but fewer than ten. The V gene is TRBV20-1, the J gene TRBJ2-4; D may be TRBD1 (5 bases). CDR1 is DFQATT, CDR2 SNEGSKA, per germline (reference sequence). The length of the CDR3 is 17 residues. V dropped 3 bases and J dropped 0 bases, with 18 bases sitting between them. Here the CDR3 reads CSASISTANLAKNIQYF. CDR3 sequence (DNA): TGCAGTGCTAGTATCTCGACAGCAAATCTAGCCAAAAACATTCAGTACTTC.

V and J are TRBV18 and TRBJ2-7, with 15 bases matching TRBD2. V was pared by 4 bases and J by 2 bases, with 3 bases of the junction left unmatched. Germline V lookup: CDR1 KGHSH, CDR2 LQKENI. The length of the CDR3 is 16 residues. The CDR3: CASSRTSGGGTYEQYF. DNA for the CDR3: TGTGCCAGCTCACGGACTAGCGGGGGGGGAACCTACGAGCAGTACTTC.

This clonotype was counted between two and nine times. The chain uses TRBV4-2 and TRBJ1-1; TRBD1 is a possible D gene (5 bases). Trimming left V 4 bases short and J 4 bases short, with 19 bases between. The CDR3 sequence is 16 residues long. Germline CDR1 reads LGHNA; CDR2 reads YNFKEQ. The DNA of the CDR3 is TGTGCCAGCAGCCCAAGTGTCAAGGGGCTGTTCACTGAAGCTTTCTTT. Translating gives CASSPSVKGLFTEAFF.

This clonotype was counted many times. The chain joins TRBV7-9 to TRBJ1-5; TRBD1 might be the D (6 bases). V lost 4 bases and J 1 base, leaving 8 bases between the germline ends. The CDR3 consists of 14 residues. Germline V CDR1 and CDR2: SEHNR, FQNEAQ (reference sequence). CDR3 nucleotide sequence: TGTGCCAGCAGCTCAACAGGGAGCAATCAGCCCCAGCATTTT. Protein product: CASSSTGSNQPQHF.

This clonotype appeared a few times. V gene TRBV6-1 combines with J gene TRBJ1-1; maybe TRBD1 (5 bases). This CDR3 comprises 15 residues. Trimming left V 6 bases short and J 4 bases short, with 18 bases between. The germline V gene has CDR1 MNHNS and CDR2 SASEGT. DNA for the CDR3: TGTGCCAGCAGCCCTCGAGACGGGGGGAGCACTGAAGCTTTCTTT. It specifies CASSPRDGGSTEAFF.

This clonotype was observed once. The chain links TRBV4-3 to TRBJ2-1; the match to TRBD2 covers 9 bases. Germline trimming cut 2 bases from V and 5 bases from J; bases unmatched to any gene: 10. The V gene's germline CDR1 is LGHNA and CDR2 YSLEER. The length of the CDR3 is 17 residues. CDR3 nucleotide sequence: TGCGCCAGCAGCCAAACCTCAGCGGGAGGCACCAACAATGAGCAGTTCTTC. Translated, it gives CASSQTSAGGTNNEQFF.